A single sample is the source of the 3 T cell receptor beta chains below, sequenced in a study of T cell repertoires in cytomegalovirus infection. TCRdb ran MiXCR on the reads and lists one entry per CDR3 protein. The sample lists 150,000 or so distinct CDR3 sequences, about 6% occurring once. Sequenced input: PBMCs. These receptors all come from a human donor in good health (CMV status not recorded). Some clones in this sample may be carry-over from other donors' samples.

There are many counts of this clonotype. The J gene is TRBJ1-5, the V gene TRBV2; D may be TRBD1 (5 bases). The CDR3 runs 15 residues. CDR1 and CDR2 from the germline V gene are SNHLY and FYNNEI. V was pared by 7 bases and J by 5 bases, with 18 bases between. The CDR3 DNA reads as TGTGCCAGCACGAGGGGTCTGAGGAAGGATCAGCCCCAGCATTTT. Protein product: CASTRGLRKDQPQHF. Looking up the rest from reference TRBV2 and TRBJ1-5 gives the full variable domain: EPEVTQTPSHQVTQMGQEVILRCVPISNHLYFYWYRQILGQKVEFLVSFYNNEISEKSEIFDDQFSVERPDGSNFTLKIRSTKLEDSAMYFCASTRGLRKDQPQHFGDGTRLSIL.

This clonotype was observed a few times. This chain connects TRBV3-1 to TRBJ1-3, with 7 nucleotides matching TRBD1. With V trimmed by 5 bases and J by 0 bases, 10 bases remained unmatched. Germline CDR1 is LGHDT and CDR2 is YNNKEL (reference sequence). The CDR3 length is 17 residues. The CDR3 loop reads CASSEPIGTVSGNTIYF. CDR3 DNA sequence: TGTGCCAGCAGCGAACCCATCGGGACAGTCTCTGGAAACACCATATATTTT.

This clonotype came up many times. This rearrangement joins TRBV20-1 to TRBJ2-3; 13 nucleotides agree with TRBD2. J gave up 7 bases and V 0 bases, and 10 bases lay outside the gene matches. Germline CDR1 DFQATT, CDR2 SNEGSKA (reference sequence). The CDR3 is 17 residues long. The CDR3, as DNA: TGCAGTGCTAGAGATCAAGGATTGGGACTAGCGGGATATACGCAGTATTTT. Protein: CSARDQGLGLAGYTQYF.